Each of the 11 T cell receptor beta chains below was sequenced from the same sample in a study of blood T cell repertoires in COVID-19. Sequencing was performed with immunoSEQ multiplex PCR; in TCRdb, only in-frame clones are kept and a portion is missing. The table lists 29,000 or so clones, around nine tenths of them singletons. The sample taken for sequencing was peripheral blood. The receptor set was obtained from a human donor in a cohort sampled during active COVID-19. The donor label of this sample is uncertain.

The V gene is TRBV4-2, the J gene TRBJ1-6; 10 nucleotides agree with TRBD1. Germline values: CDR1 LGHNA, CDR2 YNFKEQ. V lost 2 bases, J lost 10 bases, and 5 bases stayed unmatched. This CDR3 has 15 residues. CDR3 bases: TGTGCCAGCAGCCAACCGGGACAGGGGAAATCACCCCTCCACTTT. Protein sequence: CASSQPGQGKSPLHF.

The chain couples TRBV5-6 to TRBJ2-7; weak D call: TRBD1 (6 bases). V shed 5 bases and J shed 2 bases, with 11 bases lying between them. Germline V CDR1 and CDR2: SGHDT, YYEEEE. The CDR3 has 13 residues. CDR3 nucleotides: TGTGCCAGCAGTCGGACAGCAGCCTACGAGCAGTACTTC. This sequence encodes CASSRTAAYEQYF.

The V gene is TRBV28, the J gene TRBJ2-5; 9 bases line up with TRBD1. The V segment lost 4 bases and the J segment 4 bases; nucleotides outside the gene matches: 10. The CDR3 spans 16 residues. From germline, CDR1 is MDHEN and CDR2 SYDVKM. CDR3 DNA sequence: TGTGCCAGCAGTTACCTGGACAGGGGAGAACGAGAGACCCAGTACTTC. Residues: CASSYLDRGERETQYF.

CDR3 residues: CASSQKTSLFTGELFF. The CDR3 DNA follows: TGTGCCAGCAGCCAAAAGACTAGCCTATTCACCGGGGAGCTGTTTTTT. V gene TRBV3-1 (or the pseudogene TRBV3-2) combines with J gene TRBJ2-2, with TRBD2 identical over 7 bases. Germline V gene data show CDR1 as LGHDT and CDR2 as YNNKEL (reference sequence). V dropped 2 bases and J dropped 4; count of bases not matched to a gene: 7. The CDR3 contains 16 residues.

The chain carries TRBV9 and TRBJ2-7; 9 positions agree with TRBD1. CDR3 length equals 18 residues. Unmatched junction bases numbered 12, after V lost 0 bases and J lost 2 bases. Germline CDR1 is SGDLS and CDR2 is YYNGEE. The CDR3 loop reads CASSVATLDRGNPYEQYF. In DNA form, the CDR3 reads TGTGCCAGCAGCGTAGCTACGTTGGACAGGGGCAATCCCTACGAGCAGTACTTC.

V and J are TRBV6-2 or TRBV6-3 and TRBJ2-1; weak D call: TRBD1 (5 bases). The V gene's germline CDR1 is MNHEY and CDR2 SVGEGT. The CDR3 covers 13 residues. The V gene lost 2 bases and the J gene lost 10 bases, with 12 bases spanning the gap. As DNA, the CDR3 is TGTGCCAGCAGTTACCTAGGGGAACGGGAGCAGTTCTTC. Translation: CASSYLGEREQFF.

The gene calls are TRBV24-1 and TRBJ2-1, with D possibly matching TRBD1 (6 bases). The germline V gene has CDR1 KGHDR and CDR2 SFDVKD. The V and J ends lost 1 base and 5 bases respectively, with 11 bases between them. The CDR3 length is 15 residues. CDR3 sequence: CATSDFEQGDNEQFF. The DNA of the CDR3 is TGTGCCACCAGTGATTTCGAACAGGGAGACAATGAGCAGTTCTTC.

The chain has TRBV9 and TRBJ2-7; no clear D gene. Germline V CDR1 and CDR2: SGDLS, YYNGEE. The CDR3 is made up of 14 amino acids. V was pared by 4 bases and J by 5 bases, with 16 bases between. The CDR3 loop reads CASSPNYDSDEQYF. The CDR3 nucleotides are TGTGCCAGCAGCCCGAACTACGACTCGGACGAGCAGTACTTC.

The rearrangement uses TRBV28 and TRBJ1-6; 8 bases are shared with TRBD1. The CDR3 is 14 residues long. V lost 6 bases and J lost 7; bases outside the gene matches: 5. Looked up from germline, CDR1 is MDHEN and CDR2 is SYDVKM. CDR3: CASSLPGGNSPLHF. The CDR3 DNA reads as TGTGCCAGCAGCCTCCCAGGGGGCAATTCACCCCTCCACTTT.

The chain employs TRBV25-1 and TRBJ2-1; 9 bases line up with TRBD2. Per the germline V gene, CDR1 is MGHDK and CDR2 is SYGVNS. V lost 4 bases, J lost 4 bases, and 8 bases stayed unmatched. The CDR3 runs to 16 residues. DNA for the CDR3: TGTGCCAGCAGTGGACAGACTAGCGGATATTACAATGAGCAGTTCTTC. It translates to CASSGQTSGYYNEQFF.

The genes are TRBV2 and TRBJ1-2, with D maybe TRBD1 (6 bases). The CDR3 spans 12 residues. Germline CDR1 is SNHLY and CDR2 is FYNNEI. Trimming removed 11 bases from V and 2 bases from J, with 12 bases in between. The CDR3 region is CAGRGGNYGYTF. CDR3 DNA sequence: TGTGCCGGGAGGGGGGGCAACTATGGCTACACCTTC.